The rows below give T cell receptor beta chains drawn from one sample of a study of blood T cell repertoires in COVID-19. Generated by immunoSEQ multiplex PCR, the TCRdb table keeps only in-frame clones and is missing some. Of 120,000 to 150,000 clones in the sample, about 88% were seen once. Sequenced input: peripheral blood. The source is a human donor with COVID-19, enrolled during active disease. The donor label of this sample is uncertain. CDR3s include the opening cysteine and the closing phenylalanine or tryptophan. The order of the fields is V gene, D gene, J gene, clone size, CDR3 DNA, CDR3 protein. The D gene is left open where the match is weak. Only part of the rows carry a size: once, few, many, or a class if the clone is expanded.

>TRBV7-9|TRBD1|TRBJ1-2|.
TGTGCCAGCAGCTTAGGGGACAGGACCGGTAACTATGGCTACACCTTC
CASSLGDRTGNYGYTF
>TRBV7-8|.|TRBJ1-2|.
TGTGCCAGCACCCGAGACCCCACGGGATATGGCTACACCTTC
CASTRDPTGYGYTF
>TRBV28|TRBD1|TRBJ1-6|few
TGTGCCAGCAGCCGCGGACAGGGAGGACAATTATCCTATAATTCACCCCTCCACTTT
CASSRGQGGQLSYNSPLHF
>TRBV6-6|TRBD2|TRBJ2-7|.
TGTGCCAGCAGTTACGGTTGGACTAGCTCAGACGAGCAGTACTTC
CASSYGWTSSDEQYF
>TRBV9|.|TRBJ1-6|.
TGTGCCAGCAGCGTAGCTCCGTATTCTCGTTCACCCCTCCACTTT
CASSVAPYSRSPLHF
>TRBV6-4|TRBD2|TRBJ2-3|once
TGTGCCAGCAGTGACTCGCGGGGGGGCACAGATACGCAGTATTTT
CASSDSRGGTDTQYF
>TRBV11-3|TRBD1|TRBJ2-5|.
TGTGCCAGCAGCTTAGAGCCCACAGGGGCACAAGAGACCCAGTACTTC
CASSLEPTGAQETQYF
>TRBV7-6|.|TRBJ1-2|.
TGTGCCAGCAGCCACTCCCCCGACAGCTACTATGGCTACACCTTC
CASSHSPDSYYGYTF
>TRBV10-2|.|TRBJ1-3|.
TGCGCCAGCAGTGTTAACTCCCCGGGTCTGGCTGGAAACACCATATATTTT
CASSVNSPGLAGNTIYF
>TRBV24-1|.|TRBJ2-7|.
TGTGCCACCAGTGACGGGGACTGGGGACGGGAGCAGTACTTC
CATSDGDWGREQYF
>TRBV19|.|TRBJ1-1|.
TGTGCCAGCTCCACACCCCGACAGGATCCTGAAGCTTTCTTT
CASSTPRQDPEAFF
>TRBV4-2|TRBD2|TRBJ2-5|.
TGTGCCAGCAGCCAAGATAGGGCGGGGGGGAAAGAGACCCAGTACTTC
CASSQDRAGGKETQYF
>TRBV13|TRBD1|TRBJ2-2|.
TGTGCCAGCAGCTTAGCCGGGACAGAGAAGGACACCGGGGAGCTGTTTTTT
CASSLAGTEKDTGELFF
>TRBV11-2|TRBD1|TRBJ1-1|few
TGTGCCAGCAGCTTACAACAGGGGAGTGAAGCTTTCTTT
CASSLQQGSEAFF
>TRBV5-6|.|TRBJ1-4|.
TGTGCCAGCAGCTCGCCCCCCTATAATGAAAAACTGTTTTTT
CASSSPPYNEKLFF
>TRBV3-1/TRBV3-2|.|TRBJ1-4|.
TGTGCCAGCAGCCAAGATGCGCGGAATGAAAAACTGTTTTTT
CASSQDARNEKLFF
>TRBV25-1|.|TRBJ1-1|.
TGTGCCAGCAGTGACCCACCCTCGGACTCTGAAGCTTTCTTT
CASSDPPSDSEAFF
>TRBV7-9|.|TRBJ1-2|few
TGTGCCAGCAGCCCCCCGAGGGGCTACACCTTC
CASSPPRGYTF